This TCR beta chain emerged from a study of naive and memory T cell subsets (dated by TCRdb to between 2016 and 2019). Study-wide context: Sorted naive and memory T cell subsets from peripheral blood were analyzed in the study using a UMI-based, open-source pipeline for TCR alpha and beta sequencing. Complete agreement was observed between the functional CMV T cell responses and the IgG serology results. RNA was DNase-treated and reverse transcribed with TCR constant-region primers, mostly using SuperScript III. The paper as a whole reports these results and caveats: The abundance of TCRs followed a power law with an exponent that differed between naive and memory subsets yet stayed consistent across the three individuals. No ground truth was available to validate the repertoire findings for the naive and memory subsets. RNA-based TCR counts may be influenced by expression changes linked to T cell activation and differentiation. After error correction, over 90% of naive TCR sequences appeared only once, giving much steeper abundance distributions than memory subsets. A clonotype was defined as a single alpha or beta chain sequence rather than as a paired alpha/beta receptor. Naive repertoires, especially CD8, contained a few larger clonotypes, possibly memory cells re-expressing CD45RA. In both CD4 and CD8 cells, a rise in Gini index and a fall in Shannon and inverse Simpson diversity were observed from naive through CM, EM and EMRA.

From the second PCR step onward, the TCR alpha chain libraries and the TCR beta chain libraries were amplified separately. CMV status of each donor was established by measuring IFNgamma production from CD4+ T cells after fresh PBMCs were stimulated overnight with CMV viral lysate. Miltenyi beads were used first to positively select CD4 T cells, and CD8 T cells were then positively selected from the CD4-negative fraction. Cells were stained for CD3, CD4, CD8, CD45RA, CD27 and a live/dead dye and were sorted on a BD Aria II into four subsets based on CD45RA and CD27. Three healthy volunteers provided blood, and each donor's sample was split into CD4 and CD8 T cells and then further divided into four differentiation subsets. Approximately 120 ml of peripheral blood was collected from each donor, and PBMC were isolated by Ficoll-Paque PLUS density-gradient centrifugation. After sorting, cells were lysed in RLT buffer, RNA was extracted using a Qiagen RNeasy kit, and the extracted RNA was stored at -80 degrees C.

A note on this clonotype: No antigen is known for it. Base quality data are lacking; no much larger clone is found one base away.

The library was produced with UMI-ligation and nested PCR. An equimolar mix of two oligonucleotides covering both TRBC1 and TRBC2 was used as the beta constant-region primer. A single-stranded oligonucleotide containing the SP2 primer and a 12-nucleotide UMI was joined to the 3' end of the cDNA by T4 RNA ligase 1. Four rounds of PCR, combining the SP2 primer with nested alpha and beta constant-region primers, were used to amplify the ligated cDNA. The ligation reaction was kept at 16 degrees C for roughly 18-25 hours. To avoid over-amplification, PCR2 was usually performed as a SYBR Green qPCR and halted once a predetermined threshold was reached. Apart from the first purification, every purification step used Agencourt AMPure XP magnetic beads. Library amounts were measured by Qubit and library quality was assessed on a TapeStation, where the main peak was expected at around 650 bp. Pooled libraries were sequenced on an Illumina MiSeq using v2 2x251 paired-end kits, and typically roughly 0.85-2.3 million reads were obtained per sample. Each sample was pooled at 3 to 5 nM, and about 5-7.5% PhiX was included to help cluster recognition. In the source study's methods: Using tag matching that tolerated one base-pair mismatch, Decombinator assigned V and J genes to FASTQ reads that had been processed by Demultiplexor. Collapsinator used UMIs to correct both sequencing errors and frequency errors arising from PCR heterogeneity. TCRs were translated and CDR3s were extracted from the conserved cysteine to the FGXG phenylalanine by CDR3Translator, with non-productive sequences being flagged. Gini, Shannon entropy and inverse Simpson indices were calculated on repertoires subsampled to equal numbers of UMI-defined TCRs. Within the linear range, a power law was fitted to clonotype abundance distributions using maximum likelihood. For one naive CD8 sample, the pipeline and MIGEC produced similar UMI counts, unique TCR numbers and clonal distributions. In one analysis, naive TCRs also found in any memory subset of the same donor were removed from the naive repertoire. A set of 7,322 CMV-associated CDR3 sequences, compiled from VDJdb and a published dataset, was used to search the repertoires. The raw public reads went through TCRdb reprocessing: fastp at Q25, MiXCR clone calling, in-frame beta chains kept. One record per CDR3 amino acid sequence lists the most common genes and DNA. These V and J calls derive from TCRdb rather than the authors' analysis. The table for this sample lists around 160,000 distinct CDR3 sequences; over 15% of them were counted only once. Just over 0.14% of the sample goes to the ten largest clones.

Taken from cysteine to phenylalanine, the CDR3 has 16 residues. Only the CDR3 part of the read is kept: 48 bases, read in frame from the first base. A distance of 10 bases separates the germline ends of V and J, which lose 1 base and 0 bases respectively. Taken from the germline V gene (reference sequence), the CDR1 and CDR2 loops are GTSNPN and SVGIG. The chain links TRBV30 with TRBJ1-6; a tentative D match to TRBD1 spans 6 bases. Sequencing was done on a sample of naive CD4+ T cells from blood. The sample's cell subset or site label, decoded: naive T cells, CD45RA high CD27+. The origin of this receptor is a human donor in good health. CDR3 region: CAWSGDTSSYNSPLHF. In nucleotides, the sequence is TGTGCCTGGAGTGGGGACACCAGCTCCTATAATTCACCCCTCCACTTT.